This T cell receptor beta chain originates from a study of CD8 T cells in Susac syndrome. With 4 bases removed from V and 1 base from J, the gap between germline ends came to 10 bases. The CDR3 has 14 amino acids. Germline CDR1 and CDR2: LGHDT and YNNKEL (reference sequence). Sequencing of TCR beta was carried out in blood CD8+ and CD4+ T cells. A quantity of roughly 0.5 to 1 ug RNA underwent reverse transcription using random hexamers. Coverage of TCR beta CDR3 amplification by immunoSEQ multiplex PCR extended to 54 Vbeta and 13 Jbeta. TCRdb processed the immunoSEQ multiplex PCR reads anew with MiXCR; each CDR3 protein has one entry. The sample records more than 250,000 distinct CDR3 sequences, about 90% being singletons. This clonotype occurred a few times.

The receptor was derived from a human donor with multiple sclerosis. Sequencing was carried out using CD4+ T cells from PBMCs. The chain links TRBV3-1 to TRBJ1-1; a possible D gene is TRBD1 (5 bases). The CDR3 nucleotides read TGTGCCAGCAGCCTTTTCGGGGCGAACACTGAAGCTTTCTTT. Translating gives CASSLFGANTEAFF.